This record concerns one TCR beta chain sequence. Its antigen is unidentified. PCR employed 60 Vbeta and 13 Jbeta primers. Per the authors' pipeline: It was a later analysis that counted approximately 81 million unique TCR beta chains, of which around 11 million were shared. Repertoires were generated with immunoSEQ multiplex PCR, while TCRdb's copy carries only in-frame clones and drops some. V and J calls and clone size are as listed in that table; D and trimming were resolved from the DNA. The repertoire holds some 90,000 clones, with nearly 80% as singletons. V lost 0 bases to trimming and J lost 3 bases, with 14 bases between them. Germline CDR1 reads SEHNR; CDR2 reads FQNEAQ (reference sequence). CDR3 length: 16 residues. The sample comes from a study of cytomegalovirus exposure and HLA in healthy donors. Regarding the study as a whole: It was reported that the classifier diagnosed cytomegalovirus status with high specificity and sensitivity in both the original and validation cohorts. Most CMV-associated TCR beta chains were later found to appear HLA-restricted.

The clonotype originates from a middle-aged woman in good health and CMV-seronegative. V and J are TRBV7-9 and TRBJ2-5; D is undetermined. Specimen: PBMCs. As DNA, the CDR3 is TGTGCCAGCAGCTTAGCGATAATCACAGACGAAGAGACCCAGTACTTC. Translating it yields CASSLAIITDEETQYF.